This T cell receptor (beta chain) came from a study of cytomegalovirus exposure and HLA in healthy donors (TCRdb year 2017). About the investigation overall: According to an earlier analysis of 587 of the donors, 200 million or so T cells yielded roughly 100 million unique TCR beta sequences and around 280 Gb of sequence data. Roughly 300 gigabases of sequencing data and approximately 93 million unique TCR sequences were included in an early release covering roughly 600 HLA-typed donors. Of the roughly 410 genotyped donors, 80% to 90% were placed in the genetic ancestry cluster associated with self-reported Caucasian donors. The study aimed to test whether cataloging public T cell receptors could reveal signatures of past pathogen exposure. The T cell repertoires of around 730 subjects were profiled by immunosequencing and related to cytomegalovirus serostatus. A separate validation cohort of roughly 110 different subjects was used in addition to the roughly 700-subject first cohort. To predict cytomegalovirus infection status, the study combined high-throughput TCR immunosequencing, statistical association of individual TCRs with disease status, and machine learning. In a later analysis, previously published TCR beta repertoires from about 640 donors were re-analyzed and high-resolution HLA genotyping was added so that TCR occurrence patterns could be studied. Rather than drawing on any new phenotypic data, the later analysis identified candidate immune exposures from TCR beta sequences and the way those sequences occurred across donors. To decide whether each TCR beta V gene segment behaved as functional or pseudogenic, an earlier analysis of fewer than 750 of the donors relied on high-throughput TCR beta sequencing. Donor age, sex, ethnicity and CMV serostatus were collected together with the repertoire data. A later genetic analysis used genome-wide SNP genotypes for about 60% of the roughly 670 donors, treating that subset as a discovery cohort. Every repertoire in the discovery cohort had been generated on one and the same sequencing platform. Both class I and class II loci were covered by HLA typing, at four-digit resolution. The number of typed donors differed by locus: about 620-640 for A, B, C, DRB1 and DQB1; 522 for DQA1; about 600 for DPA1; and 400 to 480 for DPB1. Five DR-DQ haplotypes were treated as single units for association and clustering because of strong linkage in the cohort. Among about 400 genotyped donors of the cohort, an average of approximately 200,000 unique TCR beta nucleotide sequences was sequenced per donor, of which about 19% were non-productive.

In total, approximately 610 healthy bone marrow donors made up the cohort. At the time of sampling, every cohort member was nominally healthy, though immune exposures that went unrecorded were likely present. The donor tested CMV seropositive and was one of the 289 seropositive cohort members. A peripheral blood sample was provided by each donor, and peripheral blood mononuclear cells were used for TCR beta sequencing. Genomic DNA was extracted from the blood cell samples with the Qiagen DNeasy Blood Extraction Kit. This clone was seen more than once but under ten times. Its antigen is not yet known. One base away there is no much larger clone; base qualities are not given. The CDR3, cysteine through phenylalanine, is 17 amino acids long. Only the CDR3 region is kept as DNA, spanning 51 bases read in frame from base 1. V has 4 bases trimmed and J has 3 bases trimmed; junction bases matching no gene number 14. Looking up the germline V gene (reference sequence) yields CDR1 SEHNR and CDR2 FQNEAQ.

The library was produced with the immunoSEQ multiplex PCR assay. The multiplex PCR relied on a mix of 60 forward primers for TCR Vbeta segments and 13 reverse primers for TCR Jbeta segments. The CDR3 region of rearranged TCR beta genes was amplified from genomic DNA with a multiplex PCR assay. The Illumina HiSeq System was used to sequence the amplified TCR beta libraries as 87-base-pair reads. Regarding the original processing steps: A later analysis tallied 75 million to 95 million unique TCR beta chains across the roughly 610 repertoires, and approximately 11 million of those chains were shared by two or more donors. Raw reads were error-corrected and collapsed into unique sequences by a nearest-neighbor algorithm in which closely related sequences were merged to remove PCR and sequencing errors. CDR3 sequences were aligned to IMGT reference sequences to assign V, D and J gene segments. For a sequence to be retained, a match of at least six nucleotides to both a V gene segment and a J gene segment was required. Rearrangements were called productive when the CDR3 lacked stop codons and stayed in frame with V and J; all others were non-productive. CDR3 was defined according to IMGT convention as the region running from the second conserved V-encoded cysteine to the conserved J-encoded phenylalanine. The earlier analysis of fewer than 750 of the donors excluded sequences that lacked an unambiguous match to a single V gene segment. In an earlier analysis of roughly 600 of the donors, a V segment was called functional when productive rearrangements were above 56.7%, and segregating when the standard deviation between donors exceeded 5%. A statistical classification framework was built to diagnose cytomegalovirus status from the catalog of TCR beta chain sequences. In a later analysis, TCR nucleotide sequences were compared against IMGT/GENE-DB human TR gene sequences so that V and J genes could be assigned. In a later analysis, CDR3 sequences and most-parsimonious VDJ recombination scenarios were assigned using the TCRdist pipeline. In a later analysis, every TCR beta chain was defined by the combination of its CDR3 amino acid sequence and its V-gene family, and reads without a unique V-gene family were dropped. A later analysis removed 450 to 600 highly shared, low-generation-probability nucleotide sequences to deal with suspected cross-contamination and a sequencing artifact. For each public chain, a later analysis derived a clonal expansion index from normalized ranks of inferred template counts within each repertoire. Generation probabilities in a later analysis came from a VDJ recombination model fitted to out-of-frame rearrangements, and those results were checked against IGoR. In a later analysis, hypergeometric tests were used to score TCR-TCR, TCR-HLA and TCR-CMV co-occurrence, with a repertoire-size bias correction applied to TCR pairs. In a later analysis, false discovery rates were estimated by permuting HLA or CMV assignments 20 times. In a later analysis, co-occurring TCRs were grouped using DBSCAN, and TCRdist sequence similarity was added for clustering within HLA-allele-positive subsets. Repertoires with fewer than 30,000 or more than 120,000 public chains were left out of co-occurrence clustering, as were a handful of repertoires with anomalous nucleotide sharing. The source is immuneACCESS, and TCRdb retained only in-frame sequences with V and J called. Part of the clones is not carried over; for the studies checked, unresolved V genes explain less than half of this, and the remainder is unexplained. D and trimming were read from the DNA, whereas the V and J calls and clone size are those reported in that table. The sample table records 95,000 to 100,000 clones; around 9.6% of these occur just once. 5% to 5.5% of the sample is held by the ten biggest clonotypes.

Overall study outcomes, separate from this receptor: Linkage disequilibrium might explain the correlated functional status among segregating V segments, but an unknown experimental factor could not be excluded. Some IMGT-functional V segments, including TRBV6-2 and TRBV6-3, could not be distinguished by the 87-base-pair reads and were therefore excluded. Only TCR beta chains were sequenced in this cohort, and the absence of alpha or paired-chain data limited detectable features. In both the original and validation cohorts, the classifier was reported to diagnose cytomegalovirus status with high specificity and sensitivity. Roughly uniform sequencing depth across donors was assumed in presence/absence analyses, although this assumption may not hold. While some public TCRs were present in many individuals, most TCR sequences turned up only very rarely across donors. CMV serostatus was the only immune exposure information available for the cohort. A further reported finding was that TCR beta sequences accurately predicted the HLA-A and HLA-B alleles for most subjects in the first cohort. A later genetic analysis reported fewer N-insertions in productive TCRs among donors in an Asian-associated ancestry cluster than the roughly 670-donor mean. The study gave a list of under 200 TCR beta chains associated with cytomegalovirus. Because some donors lacked HLA typing at each locus, the association tests relied only on the typed subset. Strong co-occurrence of HLA alleles, especially DR and DQ, made assigning TCR associations to individual alleles difficult. An association between a missense DCLRE1C variant and V-gene and J-gene trimming of TCR beta chains was found in a later genetic analysis and replicated in an independent cohort. In vitro tests confirmed that three of the cytomegalovirus-associated TCR beta chains recognize cytomegalovirus antigens. Most CMV-associated TCR beta chains appeared to be HLA-restricted in a later analysis, and the HLA associations seemed to be driven largely by CMV exposure. In an earlier analysis of some 500 of the donors, most TCR beta V segments appeared in productive rearrangements about 90% or about 30% of the time, broadly matching IMGT annotations. A later analysis reported that several top co-occurrence clusters appeared linked to parvovirus B19, influenza, CMV and Epstein-Barr virus. Roughly 15 rarely observed V segments, including chromosome 9 orphons, were excluded from the earlier analysis of about 600 of the donors because counts were too low. Specific HLA alleles were associated with 18,000 or so TCR beta sequences at a false discovery rate of 0.05 in a later analysis. The authors suggested that the approach could potentially be extended to other disease states and immunological phenotypes. A cluster of highly shared sequence variants was judged likely to represent a technical artifact of the sequencing pipeline. According to a later analysis, TCR association rates differed among HLA loci, with DRB1 alleles showing the most associated TCRs and HLA-C alleles showing the fewest. In a later analysis, HLA-associated TCR beta chains were found to be more clonally expanded and to have lower generation probabilities than equally common non-associated chains.

The receptor was isolated from a man aged 50 or older in good health and CMV-seropositive. Recombination connected TRBV7-9 to TRBJ1-2, with TRBD1 identical over 7 junction bases. Sequenced input: PBMCs. The nucleotide sequence reads as follows: TGTGCCAGCAGCTCGGGACAGTGGTTTGGGGGGTACTATGGCTACACCTTC. Translated, it gives CASSSGQWFGGYYGYTF.